Listed below are T cell receptor beta chains from one sample, sequenced in a study of CD8 T cells in Susac syndrome. TCRdb fed the immunoSEQ multiplex PCR reads into MiXCR, producing one record per CDR3 protein. The profile covers approximately 180,000 distinct CDR3 sequences, with around 94% appearing a single time and more than 0.08% taken by the ten largest. Sequencing was carried out using CD4+ T cells from PBMCs. The receptor source for this set is a human donor with Susac syndrome. Both conserved end residues are part of each CDR3. The D gene is left open where the match is weak. Part of the rows lack a size; the others show once, few, many or a class for expanded clones.

abundance: .; j_gene: TRBJ2-7; v_gene: TRBV20-1; d_gene: .; CDR3nt: TGCAGTGCTAGAGATCGAAGAAGGGCCTACGAGCAGTACTTC; CDR3aa: CSARDRRRAYEQYF
abundance: .; j_gene: TRBJ1-4; v_gene: TRBV14; d_gene: .; CDR3nt: TGTGCCAGCAGCCAAAACTGGGGGGAAAAACTGTTTTTT; CDR3aa: CASSQNWGEKLFF
abundance: .; j_gene: TRBJ2-7; v_gene: TRBV28; d_gene: TRBD2; CDR3nt: TGTGCCAGCATTGGAAGACTAGCGGGCTACGAGCAGTACTTC; CDR3aa: CASIGRLAGYEQYF
abundance: .; j_gene: TRBJ2-3; v_gene: TRBV21-1; d_gene: .; CDR3nt: TGTGCCATTCCCCCGCCCCACATTTCCGAGAACGGGAGGGCTAGCACAGATACGCAGTATTTT; CDR3aa: CAIPPPHISENGRASTDTQYF
abundance: .; j_gene: TRBJ2-1; v_gene: TRBV14; d_gene: .; CDR3nt: TGTGCCAGCAGCCAAGCGCATAATTCCAATGAGCAGTTCTTC; CDR3aa: CASSQAHNSNEQFF
abundance: .; j_gene: TRBJ1-1; v_gene: TRBV7-2; d_gene: .; CDR3nt: TGTGCCAGCAGCACCACTTGGGGGGGAGGGGTCACTGAAGCTTTCTTT; CDR3aa: CASSTTWGGGVTEAFF
abundance: .; j_gene: TRBJ1-3; v_gene: TRBV10-3; d_gene: .; CDR3nt: TGTGCCATCGGCGGCTTGAGCTCTGGAAACACCATATATTTT; CDR3aa: CAIGGLSSGNTIYF
abundance: .; j_gene: TRBJ2-5; v_gene: TRBV14; d_gene: .; CDR3nt: TGTGCCAGCAGCGCCCTTCACTCGGGGGCCCAAGAGACCCAGTACTTC; CDR3aa: CASSALHSGAQETQYF
abundance: .; j_gene: TRBJ1-1; v_gene: TRBV7-3; d_gene: .; CDR3nt: TGTGCCAGCAGCTTAGAGGGGGGTTGGAACACTGAAGCTTTCTTT; CDR3aa: CASSLEGGWNTEAFF
abundance: .; j_gene: TRBJ2-3; v_gene: TRBV20-1; d_gene: TRBD2; CDR3nt: TGCAGTGCTAGTACGCTTTACGACGGGGGGGGAGATACGCAGTATTTT; CDR3aa: CSASTLYDGGGDTQYF
abundance: .; j_gene: TRBJ1-4; v_gene: TRBV12-3/TRBV12-4; d_gene: .; CDR3nt: TGTGCCAGCAGTGGGGCCTTGGGGGGAGAAAAACTGTTTTTT; CDR3aa: CASSGALGGEKLFF
abundance: .; j_gene: TRBJ1-5; v_gene: TRBV19; d_gene: TRBD1; CDR3nt: TGTGCCAGCAGTGGACAGGGTCGGCAGCCCCAGCATTTT; CDR3aa: CASSGQGRQPQHF
abundance: .; j_gene: TRBJ2-4; v_gene: TRBV28; d_gene: .; CDR3nt: TGTGCCAGCAGTTTACGGGACTTTAGACTAGCCAAAAACATTCAGTACTTC; CDR3aa: CASSLRDFRLAKNIQYF
abundance: .; j_gene: TRBJ2-1; v_gene: TRBV20-1; d_gene: .; CDR3nt: TGCAGTGCTAGTCCCCACAGCGTGCCTTCCTACAATGAGCAGTTCTTC; CDR3aa: CSASPHSVPSYNEQFF
abundance: .; j_gene: TRBJ2-7; v_gene: TRBV15; d_gene: .; CDR3nt: TGTGCCACCAGCAGAGATCGAATGGGGGGCTCCTACGAGCAGTACTTC; CDR3aa: CATSRDRMGGSYEQYF
abundance: .; j_gene: TRBJ1-1; v_gene: TRBV2; d_gene: .; CDR3nt: TGTGCCAGCAGTGACCACACCGGGACTGAAGCTTTCTTT; CDR3aa: CASSDHTGTEAFF
abundance: .; j_gene: TRBJ1-2; v_gene: TRBV4-1; d_gene: TRBD1; CDR3nt: TGCGCCAGCAGCCACTGGACAGGGGAGAACTATGGCTACACCTTC; CDR3aa: CASSHWTGENYGYTF
abundance: .; j_gene: TRBJ2-1; v_gene: TRBV18; d_gene: .; CDR3nt: TGTGCCAGCTCACCACTGTCGGTCTACAATGAGCAGTTCTTC; CDR3aa: CASSPLSVYNEQFF
abundance: few; j_gene: TRBJ2-3; v_gene: TRBV18; d_gene: TRBD1; CDR3nt: TGTGCCAGCTCACCTAGACCGGGACAGACCACAGATACGCAGTATTTT; CDR3aa: CASSPRPGQTTDTQYF
abundance: .; j_gene: TRBJ2-2; v_gene: TRBV12-3/TRBV12-4; d_gene: .; CDR3nt: TGTGCCAGTCAATGGGTCGGGGAGCTGTTTTTT; CDR3aa: CASQWVGELFF
abundance: .; j_gene: TRBJ2-3; v_gene: TRBV5-1; d_gene: TRBD2; CDR3nt: TGCGCCAGCAGCTCTGGGGATCGGACTAGCCAATTCACAGATACGCAGTATTTT; CDR3aa: CASSSGDRTSQFTDTQYF
abundance: .; j_gene: TRBJ2-3; v_gene: TRBV7-2; d_gene: TRBD2; CDR3nt: TGTGCCAGCAGCCGGGGGGGCTCCACAGATACGCAGTATTTT; CDR3aa: CASSRGGSTDTQYF
abundance: few; j_gene: TRBJ2-7; v_gene: TRBV20-1; d_gene: .; CDR3nt: TGCAGTGCTAGAGCAGGCAGGGGGGTCACCTACGAGCAGTACTTC; CDR3aa: CSARAGRGVTYEQYF
abundance: .; j_gene: TRBJ1-6; v_gene: TRBV30; d_gene: .; CDR3nt: TGTGCCTGGAGTGGGCCGGGGGTAAGATGGTCACCCCTCCACTTT; CDR3aa: CAWSGPGVRWSPLHF
abundance: once; j_gene: TRBJ1-5; v_gene: TRBV20-1; d_gene: TRBD1; CDR3nt: TGCAGTGCTAGGAATTATCGGGGACAGGGATGGAAAATGAGCAATCAGCCCCAGCATTTT; CDR3aa: CSARNYRGQGWKMSNQPQHF
abundance: few; j_gene: TRBJ2-1; v_gene: TRBV7-8; d_gene: .; CDR3nt: TGTGCCAGCAGCTTAGGGACCTACAATGAGCAGTTCTTC; CDR3aa: CASSLGTYNEQFF
abundance: .; j_gene: TRBJ1-5; v_gene: TRBV7-2; d_gene: .; CDR3nt: TGTGCCAGCAGCTTACTCCGGGGGTGGAATCAGCCCCAGCATTTT; CDR3aa: CASSLLRGWNQPQHF
abundance: .; j_gene: TRBJ1-4; v_gene: TRBV3-1; d_gene: .; CDR3nt: TGTGCCAGCAAAAGGGGTAATACTAATGAAAAACTGTTTTTT; CDR3aa: CASKRGNTNEKLFF
abundance: .; j_gene: TRBJ1-5; v_gene: TRBV12-3/TRBV12-4; d_gene: TRBD1; CDR3nt: TGTGCCAGCAGTTTACGGGCCTTGGGACAGGGGCTTCATCAGCCCCAGCATTTT; CDR3aa: CASSLRALGQGLHQPQHF
abundance: .; j_gene: TRBJ1-3; v_gene: TRBV4-1; d_gene: .; CDR3nt: TGCGCCAGCAGCCCCAAGGTTGCCCGAATTGGAAACACCATATATTTT; CDR3aa: CASSPKVARIGNTIYF
abundance: .; j_gene: TRBJ2-1; v_gene: TRBV15; d_gene: TRBD2; CDR3nt: TGTGCCACCAAGAAAGCGGGAGTCCATGAGCAGTTCTTC; CDR3aa: CATKKAGVHEQFF
abundance: .; j_gene: TRBJ2-6; v_gene: TRBV4-2; d_gene: TRBD2; CDR3nt: TGTGCCAGCAAGTGGGGACTAGGGCGAACTGGGGCCAACGTCCTGACTTTC; CDR3aa: CASKWGLGRTGANVLTF
abundance: .; j_gene: TRBJ2-1; v_gene: TRBV3-1; d_gene: TRBD2; CDR3nt: TGTGCCAGCAGCCGGAGCGGGAGGGCCCATGAGCAGTTCTTC; CDR3aa: CASSRSGRAHEQFF
abundance: .; j_gene: TRBJ2-3; v_gene: TRBV4-1; d_gene: .; CDR3nt: TGCGCCAGCAGCCCATTTAGCACAGATACGCAGTATTTT; CDR3aa: CASSPFSTDTQYF
abundance: .; j_gene: TRBJ2-3; v_gene: TRBV7-2; d_gene: .; CDR3nt: TGTGCCAGCAGCCCACTGACTAAACCCCTCGGAGATACGCAGTATTTT; CDR3aa: CASSPLTKPLGDTQYF
abundance: once; j_gene: TRBJ2-1; v_gene: TRBV9; d_gene: TRBD2; CDR3nt: TGTGCCAGCAGCGTAGGGTCTAGCGGGAATGATGAGCAGTTCTTC; CDR3aa: CASSVGSSGNDEQFF
abundance: once; j_gene: TRBJ2-7; v_gene: TRBV7-9; d_gene: .; CDR3nt: TGTGCCAGCAGCTCCCCCGCAGGGTTCGACGAGCAGTACTTC; CDR3aa: CASSSPAGFDEQYF
abundance: once; j_gene: TRBJ2-7; v_gene: TRBV27; d_gene: TRBD2; CDR3nt: TGTGCCAGCAGTTCGATAGCGGGAGCGCGCTACGAGCAGTACTTC; CDR3aa: CASSSIAGARYEQYF
abundance: .; j_gene: TRBJ2-1; v_gene: TRBV5-1; d_gene: .; CDR3nt: TGCGCCAGCAGCCCCGTATTGTGGGGGCCAGGTGAGCAGTTCTTC; CDR3aa: CASSPVLWGPGEQFF
abundance: .; j_gene: TRBJ2-3; v_gene: TRBV30; d_gene: TRBD2; CDR3nt: TGTGCCTGGAGCGAGAGCGGGGGCCAGCAGTATTTT; CDR3aa: CAWSESGGQQYF
abundance: .; j_gene: TRBJ2-7; v_gene: TRBV29-1; d_gene: TRBD2; CDR3nt: TGCAGCGTTCGGGCTAGCGGGAGCTACGAGCAGTACTTC; CDR3aa: CSVRASGSYEQYF
abundance: .; j_gene: TRBJ1-2; v_gene: TRBV10-3; d_gene: TRBD1; CDR3nt: TGTGCCATCAGTGACTTTACCGGGACAGGGTATGGCTACACCTTC; CDR3aa: CAISDFTGTGYGYTF
abundance: .; j_gene: TRBJ1-4; v_gene: TRBV20-1; d_gene: .; CDR3nt: TGCAGTGCTAGACCTTCACGGGCAACTAATGAAAAACTGTTTTTT; CDR3aa: CSARPSRATNEKLFF
abundance: .; j_gene: TRBJ2-2; v_gene: TRBV15; d_gene: TRBD1; CDR3nt: TGTGCCACCAGCAGAACTAGGACAGGGGACACCGGGGAGCTGTTTTTT; CDR3aa: CATSRTRTGDTGELFF
abundance: .; j_gene: TRBJ1-1; v_gene: TRBV30; d_gene: .; CDR3nt: TGTGCCTGGAGTCGGTTTCAGAAGAACACTGAAGCTTTCTTT; CDR3aa: CAWSRFQKNTEAFF
abundance: .; j_gene: TRBJ2-1; v_gene: TRBV9; d_gene: .; CDR3nt: TGTGCCAGCAGCGCTAGATGGGAATACAATGAGCAGTTCTTC; CDR3aa: CASSARWEYNEQFF
abundance: .; j_gene: TRBJ2-2; v_gene: TRBV6-1; d_gene: TRBD1; CDR3nt: TGTGCCAGCAGTGCCCTGGGGGACAGGCATTCGGCGAACACCGGGGAGCTGTTTTTT; CDR3aa: CASSALGDRHSANTGELFF
abundance: .; j_gene: TRBJ2-7; v_gene: TRBV2; d_gene: .; CDR3nt: TGTGCCAGCAACGATGGGGGATACGAGCAGTACTTC; CDR3aa: CASNDGGYEQYF
abundance: .; j_gene: TRBJ1-5; v_gene: TRBV30; d_gene: .; CDR3nt: TGTGCCTGGAGTGTACTCCTCGGGAGCCAGCCCCAGCATTTT; CDR3aa: CAWSVLLGSQPQHF
abundance: .; j_gene: TRBJ1-2; v_gene: TRBV21-1; d_gene: .; CDR3nt: TGTGCCAGCAGTACCCGGGGGCCTGGCTATGGCTACACCTTC; CDR3aa: CASSTRGPGYGYTF
abundance: .; j_gene: TRBJ1-1; v_gene: TRBV14; d_gene: .; CDR3nt: TGTGCCAGCAGCCAAGGTCAGTCCTACACTGAAGCTTTCTTT; CDR3aa: CASSQGQSYTEAFF
abundance: .; j_gene: TRBJ2-6; v_gene: TRBV7-2; d_gene: .; CDR3nt: TGTGCCAGCAGCCTCCAGGCTGGATTCTCTGGGGCCAACGTCCTGACTTTC; CDR3aa: CASSLQAGFSGANVLTF
abundance: .; j_gene: TRBJ2-7; v_gene: TRBV6-5; d_gene: .; CDR3nt: TGTGCCAGCAGTTGGGACCCGCGAACCTACGAGCAGTACTTC; CDR3aa: CASSWDPRTYEQYF
abundance: .; j_gene: TRBJ2-3; v_gene: TRBV20-1; d_gene: TRBD2; CDR3nt: TGCAGTGCGCCGCCGGGACTAGCTCGACAGTGGAGCACAGATACGCAGTATTTT; CDR3aa: CSAPPGLARQWSTDTQYF
abundance: .; j_gene: TRBJ1-2; v_gene: TRBV20-1; d_gene: TRBD1; CDR3nt: TGCAGTGCTAGAGGTCTCCGGGACAGAGAGATCTATGGCTACACCTTC; CDR3aa: CSARGLRDREIYGYTF